This T cell receptor beta chain emerged from a study of blood T cell repertoires in COVID-19. The CDR3 is 16 residues long. CDR1 is PRHDT, CDR2 FYEKMQ, per germline (reference sequence). V trimming: 1 base; J trimming: 9 bases; junction bases outside the gene matches: 11. Profiling relied on immunoSEQ multiplex PCR, and the TCRdb table lists in-frame clones only, not all of them. The sample shows 300,000 to 350,000 clones, roughly nine tenths of them seen only once. Seattle researchers signed up patients amid active infection and tracked them longitudinally. The chain joins TRBV13 to TRBJ2-1; TRBD2 matches at 8 bases. Sequenced sample: peripheral blood. The clonotype comes from a woman aged 60-75 years with COVID-19, enrolled during active disease. The CDR3 DNA follows: TGTGCCAGCAGCTTAGCGGGGGGGCCTCTACGGCTTGAGCAGTTCTTC. Amino acid sequence: CASSLAGGPLRLEQFF.